One T cell receptor beta chain is described in this entry. Data came from immunoSEQ multiplex PCR; TCRdb stores just in-frame clones and leaves some out. Here the sample spans about 410,000 clones, 90% being singletons. The data stem from a study of blood T cell repertoires in COVID-19. The CDR3 has 18 amino acids. Germline CDR1 and CDR2: LNHDA and SQIVND (reference sequence). V was trimmed by 3 bases and J by 4 bases, leaving 22 bases between them. Assignments of participants to cohorts depended upon their own reported clinical history. V is TRBV19 and J is TRBJ1-5; D call uncertain. The TCR was taken from a man younger than 35 who had recovered from COVID-19. Sequencing was carried out using PBMCs or T cells enriched from blood (not recorded which). The CDR3 nucleotides read TGTGCCAGTAGTATTAGAAGGTCAGGTCGGCGGGAAAATCAGCCCCAGCATTTT. This sequence encodes CASSIRRSGRRENQPQHF.